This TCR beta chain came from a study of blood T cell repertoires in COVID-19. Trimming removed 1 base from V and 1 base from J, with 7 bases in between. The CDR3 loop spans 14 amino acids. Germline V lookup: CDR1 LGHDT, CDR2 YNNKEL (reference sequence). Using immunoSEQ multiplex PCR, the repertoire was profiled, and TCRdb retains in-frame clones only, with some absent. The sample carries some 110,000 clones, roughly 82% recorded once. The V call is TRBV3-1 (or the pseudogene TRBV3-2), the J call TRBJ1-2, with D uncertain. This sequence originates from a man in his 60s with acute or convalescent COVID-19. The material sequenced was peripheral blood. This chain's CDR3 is CASSQGNGNYGYTF. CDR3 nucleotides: TGTGCCAGCAGCCAAGGTAACGGTAACTATGGCTACACCTTC.